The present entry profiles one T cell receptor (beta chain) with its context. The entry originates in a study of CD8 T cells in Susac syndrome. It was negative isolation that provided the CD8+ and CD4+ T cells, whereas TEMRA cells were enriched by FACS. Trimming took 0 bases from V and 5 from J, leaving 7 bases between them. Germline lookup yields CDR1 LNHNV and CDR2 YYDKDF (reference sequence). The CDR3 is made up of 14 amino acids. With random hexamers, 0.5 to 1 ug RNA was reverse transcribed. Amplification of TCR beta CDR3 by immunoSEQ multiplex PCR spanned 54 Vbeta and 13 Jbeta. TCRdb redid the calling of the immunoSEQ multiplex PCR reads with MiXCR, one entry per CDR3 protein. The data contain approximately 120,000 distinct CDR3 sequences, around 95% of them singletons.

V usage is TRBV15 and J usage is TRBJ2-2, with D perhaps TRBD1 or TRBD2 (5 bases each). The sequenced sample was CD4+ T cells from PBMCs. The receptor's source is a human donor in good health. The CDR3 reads CATSRDGATGELFF. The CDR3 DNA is TGTGCCACCAGCAGAGACGGGGCGACCGGGGAGCTGTTTTTT.